One sample yielded the 28 T cell receptor beta chains listed below, sequenced in a study of T cell responses to AZD1222 COVID-19 vaccine. This table comes from immunoSEQ multiplex PCR, and its TCRdb copy is limited to in-frame clones, with some not included. The sample lists about 150,000 clones, roughly 90% occurring once. The input for sequencing was peripheral blood, taken on day 0 of AZD1222 vaccination. The receptors were gathered from an adult in good health.

The rearrangement uses TRBV7-2 and TRBJ1-3, with TRBD1 matching 8 bases. The length of the CDR3 is 15 residues. V trimming: 5 bases; J trimming: 1 base; junction bases outside the gene matches: 4. Per the germline V gene, CDR1 is SGHTA and CDR2 is FQGNSA. In nucleotides, the CDR3 is TGTGCCAGCAGCCCGAGGACAGGGTCTGGAAACACCATATATTTT. This translates into CASSPRTGSGNTIYF.

The chain carries TRBV7-9 and TRBJ1-4, with D possibly being TRBD1 (5 bases). Germline CDR1 and CDR2: SEHNR and FQNEAQ (reference sequence). Trimming pared 2 bases from V and 4 bases from J, leaving 11 bases between. The CDR3 extends over 15 amino acids. For the CDR3, the DNA is TGTGCCAGCAGCTTACTGGGGGAGGGTAATGAAAAACTGTTTTTT. It specifies CASSLLGEGNEKLFF.

The V gene is TRBV2, the J gene TRBJ2-5; D assignment may be TRBD1 or TRBD2 (5 bases each). This CDR3 has 14 residues. The V and J ends lost 7 bases and 2 bases respectively, with 14 bases between them. Germline V gene data show CDR1 as SNHLY and CDR2 as FYNNEI. CDR3 sequence (DNA): TGTGCCAGCAAAATGGGGGAATTGCAAGAGACCCAGTACTTC. Translated: CASKMGELQETQYF.

This chain joins TRBV6-5 and TRBJ2-1; D possibly corresponds to TRBD2 (7 bases). There are 15 residues in the CDR3. Per the germline V gene, CDR1 is MNHEY and CDR2 is SVGAGI. Trimming shortened V by 7 bases and J by 7 bases, and 20 bases separated the two germline ends. In nucleotides, the CDR3 is TGTGCCAGCACCCCTAGTTGGGGGGGGCGTAATGAGCAGTTCTTC. The encoded protein is CASTPSWGGRNEQFF.

A note on this clone: This sample also contains other DNA sequences that code for the same CDR3. This rearrangement joins TRBV6-5 to TRBJ1-2; D call uncertain. This CDR3 is built from 13 residues. Trimming took off 8 bases at V and 4 bases at J, with 14 bases between the two ends. CDR1 and CDR2 (germline): MNHEY, SVGAGI. CDR3 sequence (DNA): TGTGCCAGCTCTAGGGCCGGACTCTATGGCTACACCTTC. Its protein product is CASSRAGLYGYTF.

The V gene is TRBV5-5, the J gene TRBJ2-7; 9 bases agree with TRBD1. Germline lookup yields CDR1 SGHKS and CDR2 YYEKEE (reference sequence). The CDR3 totals 14 residues. After removal of 4 bases from V and 6 bases from J, the junction contained 8 bases not matched to a gene. The CDR3 here is CASSEGTGRGEQYF. CDR3 bases: TGTGCCAGCAGCGAGGGGACAGGGAGGGGCGAGCAGTACTTC.

The chain joins TRBV3-1 (or the pseudogene TRBV3-2) to TRBJ1-4; tentative D call: TRBD1 (6 bases). Germline V CDR1 and CDR2: LGHDT, YNNKEL (reference sequence). The CDR3 spans 14 residues. V shed 4 bases and J shed 8 bases, with 14 bases lying between them. The CDR3, as DNA: TGTGCCAGCAGCCTAAGGGGGGGTGTCGAAAAACTGTTTTTT. As protein: CASSLRGGVEKLFF.

J is TRBJ2-3 and V is TRBV20-1; a possible D gene is TRBD2 (5 bases). V lost 3 bases, J lost 2 bases, and 15 bases lay in between. This CDR3 is 15 amino acids long. Per the germline V gene, CDR1 is DFQATT and CDR2 is SNEGSKA (reference sequence). CDR3 nucleotides: TGCAGTGCTAGTCGGCGGGTTCTATTCACAGATACGCAGTATTTT. Amino acid sequence: CSASRRVLFTDTQYF.

Of note for this clone: Mismatch with germline at one junction end may stem from a read error. The V call is TRBV7-7, the J call TRBJ2-2; D uncertain. Germline-derived CDR1 and CDR2 are SSHAT and FNYEAQ (reference sequence). The CDR3 runs to 18 residues. The CDR3 nucleotides read TGTGCTAGCAGGCCAAACTTGGGGTCGGGTACGAACACCGGGGAGCTGTTTTTT. Translation gives CASRPNLGSGTNTGELFF. Full variable domain (remainder filled in from reference TRBV7-7 and TRBJ2-2): GAGVSQSPRYKVTKRGQDVTLRCDPISSHATLYWYQQALGQGPEFLTYFNYEAQPDKSGLPSDRFSAERPEGSISTLTIQRTEQRDSAMYRCASRPNLGSGTNTGELFFGEGSRLTVL.

In nucleotides, the CDR3 is TGTGCCAGCAACCCGGGACAGGGGTTCACTAATGAAAAACTGTTTTTT. Translated, it gives CASNPGQGFTNEKLFF. V and J are TRBV7-9 and TRBJ1-4, with 10 bases fitting TRBD1. The CDR3 is made up of 16 amino acids. The V and J ends lost 7 bases and 2 bases, in that order; junction bases with no gene match: 7. Germline V gives CDR1 SEHNR, CDR2 FQNEAQ (reference sequence).

The V call is TRBV3-1 (or the pseudogene TRBV3-2), the J call TRBJ2-3, with 7 bases fitting TRBD1. Germline V CDR1 and CDR2: LGHDT, YNNKEL (reference sequence). This CDR3 is 14 amino acids long. Trimming at V came to 5 bases and at J to 3 bases, leaving 5 bases not matched to a gene. CDR3 residues: CASSEAQGTDTQYF. In DNA, the CDR3 is TGTGCCAGCAGCGAAGCACAGGGGACAGATACGCAGTATTTT.

The rearrangement links TRBV7-9 to TRBJ2-2; D gene uncertain. Germline V gene lookup returns CDR1 SEHNR and CDR2 FQNEAQ (reference sequence). V was pared by 7 bases and J by 7 bases, with 7 bases between. The CDR3 is 11 amino acids. The DNA of the CDR3 is TGTGCCAGCACTTTTTTCGGGGAGCTGTTTTTT. The encoded protein is CASTFFGELFF.

The chain is built from TRBV6-4 and TRBJ2-3; TRBD2 aligns across 9 bases. CDR1 is MRHNA, CDR2 SNTAGT, per germline. V was pared by 2 bases and J by 2 bases, with 2 bases of the junction left unmatched. The CDR3 has 15 amino acids. The CDR3 DNA is TGTGCCAGCAGTGACCGCGGGGGGGCCACAGATACGCAGTATTTT. Translating gives CASSDRGGATDTQYF.

The V and J genes are TRBV3-1 (or the pseudogene TRBV3-2) and TRBJ2-7; 7 nucleotides line up with TRBD1. The junction had 8 bases not matched to a gene; V was cut back by 2 bases and J by 7 bases. The CDR3 has 14 amino acids. CDR1 is LGHDT and CDR2 is YNNKEL in the germline V gene (reference sequence). CDR3 sequence: CASSQSRGLREQYF. The CDR3 DNA reads as TGTGCCAGCAGCCAAAGTAGGGGGCTGAGGGAGCAGTACTTC.

The chain carries TRBV5-1 and TRBJ2-5, with D possibly TRBD2 on 7 matching bases. The CDR3 has 15 residues. CDR1 is SGHRS, CDR2 YFSETQ, per germline. Deletions cut 0 bases from V and 2 bases from J, with 11 bases between. The CDR3 protein is CASSLVRGPQETQYF. In DNA form, the CDR3 reads TGCGCCAGCAGCTTGGTGCGGGGGCCACAAGAGACCCAGTACTTC.

The V and J genes are TRBV28 and TRBJ1-3, with no clear D. V dropped 2 bases and J dropped 4 bases, with 9 bases sitting between them. In germline, CDR1 is MDHEN, CDR2 SYDVKM. This CDR3 comprises 14 residues. In nucleotides, the CDR3 is TGTGCCAGCAGTTTAGAGGCGTACGGAAACACCATATATTTT. Protein sequence: CASSLEAYGNTIYF.

The gene calls are TRBV6-5 and TRBJ2-7; 7 bases are shared with TRBD2. V trimming: 4 bases; J trimming: 2 bases; junction bases outside the gene matches: 8. This CDR3 region has 15 residues. The germline gives CDR1 MNHEY, CDR2 SVGAGI. CDR3 nucleotides: TGTGCCAGCAGTTCCCTTGCGCGGGGGACCTACGAGCAGTACTTC. Its protein is CASSSLARGTYEQYF.

This clone was seen more than once but under ten times. The CDR3 is CASSISSYNEQFF. Written as DNA, the CDR3 is TGTGCCAGTAGTATATCCTCCTACAATGAGCAGTTCTTC. This chain links TRBV19 with TRBJ2-1; D call uncertain. Germline-derived CDR1 and CDR2 are LNHDA and SQIVND (reference sequence). The CDR3 covers 13 residues. V gave up 2 bases and J gave up 0 bases, with 2 bases separating them.

The J gene is TRBJ1-6, the V gene TRBV2, with no clear D. CDR1 and CDR2 (germline): SNHLY, FYNNEI. CDR3 size: 16 residues. V was trimmed by 7 bases and J by 5 bases, leaving 18 bases between them. The CDR3 DNA is TGTGCCAGCAACGAAGGAGGGATGGTAAATAATTCACCCCTCCACTTT. Translating gives CASNEGGMVNNSPLHF.

The chain couples TRBV2 to TRBJ1-2; perhaps TRBD1 as D (6 bases). The CDR3 sequence is 14 residues long. Germline V gives CDR1 SNHLY, CDR2 FYNNEI. Trimming took 5 bases from V and 4 from J, leaving 14 bases between them. CDR3 sequence reads: CASSFQQGFYGYTF. CDR3 nucleotide sequence: TGTGCCAGCAGTTTCCAACAGGGATTCTATGGCTACACCTTC.

The V and J genes are TRBV6-2 or TRBV6-3 and TRBJ2-1; D is unclear. This CDR3 comprises 13 residues. V lost 4 bases and J lost 8, with 12 bases in between. CDR1 MNHEY and CDR2 SVGEGT come from the germline V gene. The CDR3 region is CASSLPPVDEQFF. The CDR3 nucleotides are TGTGCCAGCAGTTTGCCGCCGGTCGATGAGCAGTTCTTC.

This clone was counted only a few times. J is TRBJ1-4 and V is TRBV6-7; no definite D call. TRBV6-7 qualifies as an ORF whose function is uncertain. V dropped 2 bases and J dropped 2 bases, with 12 bases sitting between them. The CDR3 covers 16 residues. The CDR3 region has the DNA TGTGCCAGCAGTTACCTTCCGGACGCCACTAATGAAAAACTGTTTTTT. Translating it yields CASSYLPDATNEKLFF.

This clone was picked up one time. The V and J genes are TRBV6-5 and TRBJ2-7; TRBD1 aligns across 11 bases. The germline CDR1 and CDR2 sequences are MNHEY and SVGAGI. J was trimmed by 4 bases and V by 8 bases; bases with no gene match: 7. The CDR3 is 14 residues long. For the CDR3, the DNA is TGTGCCAGCTCGGAGGGGACAGGGGGGTACGAGCAGTACTTC. This encodes CASSEGTGGYEQYF.

This clone was seen once. The V gene is TRBV10-1, the J gene TRBJ1-2; no firm D call. V was cut by 2 bases and J by 4 bases, with 11 bases left in between. Germline lookup yields CDR1 WNHNN and CDR2 SYGVQD (reference sequence). CDR3 length: 14 residues. The CDR3 loop is CASSEGGLVYGYTF. The DNA for the CDR3 is TGCGCCAGCAGTGAGGGAGGGTTGGTCTATGGCTACACCTTC.

The gene calls are TRBV6-5 and TRBJ2-1; either TRBD1 or TRBD2 may supply D (5 bases each). Trimming cost V 2 bases and J 15 bases, with 20 bases left between them. Germline V gives CDR1 MNHEY, CDR2 SVGAGI. The CDR3 totals 14 residues. The CDR3 region has the DNA TGTGCCAGCAGTTACCAGGAGGCAGGGCAGTCTCTGTTCTTC. Residues: CASSYQEAGQSLFF.

The chain has TRBV19 and TRBJ1-6; D is uncertain. Trimming stripped 3 bases from V and 4 bases from J, with 13 bases between. CDR1 is LNHDA, CDR2 SQIVND, per germline (reference sequence). The CDR3 spans 16 residues. CDR3 amino acids: CASSIGGTGYNSPLHF. As DNA, the CDR3 is TGTGCCAGTAGTATCGGCGGAACCGGGTATAATTCACCCCTCCACTTT. Drawing the rest from reference TRBV19 and TRBJ1-6, the complete variable domain is DGGITQSPKYLFRKEGQNVTLSCEQNLNHDAMYWYRQDPGQGLRLIYYSQIVNDFQKGDIAEGYSVSREKKESFPLTVTSAQKNPTAFYLCASSIGGTGYNSPLHFGNGTRLTVT.

The chain combines TRBV27 with TRBJ2-3; maybe TRBD1 (6 bases). There are 15 residues in the CDR3. Trimming shortened V by 3 bases and J by 6 bases, and 16 bases separated the two germline ends. The germline V gene encodes CDR1 MNHEY and CDR2 SMNVEV (reference sequence). The CDR3 DNA follows: TGTGCCAGCAGTTTCCAGGGGTTACCCGTTGATACGCAGTATTTT. It yields the protein CASSFQGLPVDTQYF.

The J gene is TRBJ1-4, the V gene TRBV5-8; D is perhaps TRBD1 (6 bases). The CDR3 totals 14 residues. Trimming took 4 bases from V and 8 from J, leaving 15 bases between them. Germline CDR1 SGHTS, CDR2 YDEGEE. CDR3 nucleotides: TGTGCCAGCAGCCTAATGCAGGGGAAAGAAAAACTGTTTTTT. Residues: CASSLMQGKEKLFF.